Listed here are 25 T cell receptor beta chains from one sample, sequenced in a study of identical twins. TCRdb reanalysed the 5' RACE reads using MiXCR and keeps one entry per CDR3 protein. The sample records more than 1.5 million distinct CDR3 sequences, about 30% being singletons. Material: cord blood. The source is a newborn girl in good health.

This clonotype has just a few counts. This chain joins TRBV11-2 and TRBJ1-1, with TRBD1 matching 11 bases. Per the germline V gene, CDR1 is SGHAT and CDR2 is FQNNGV. Losses at the gene ends were 5 bases for V and 3 bases for J; bases not matched to a gene: 11. CDR3 size: 17 residues. In DNA, the CDR3 is TGTGCCAGCAGCCCCCGGACAGGGGGCGCAGTGGACACTGAAGCTTTCTTT. Its protein product is CASSPRTGGAVDTEAFF.

This clonotype is a singleton in its sample. The V gene is TRBV10-3, the J gene TRBJ1-3; D unresolved. The CDR3 loop spans 14 amino acids. Between the trimmed V and J ends, which lost 6 bases and 0 bases, there was a span of 9 bases. Germline V gene data show CDR1 as ENHRY and CDR2 as SYGVKD. The CDR3 DNA sequence: TGTGCCATCAGAGACACCCTCTCTGGAAACACCATATATTTT. It codes for CAIRDTLSGNTIYF.

The chain is built from TRBV7-2 and TRBJ2-2; 7 nucleotides line up with TRBD1. J was trimmed by 2 bases and V by 3 bases; bases with no gene match: 6. The CDR3 runs 16 residues. CDR1 and CDR2 from the germline V gene are SGHTA and FQGNSA. The CDR3: CASSFSGQVNTGELFF. As DNA, the CDR3 is TGTGCCAGCAGCTTTTCCGGACAGGTTAACACCGGGGAGCTGTTTTTT.

This chain links TRBV5-1 with TRBJ2-1; a weak D match, TRBD2 (7 bases). Between the trimmed V and J ends, which lost 3 bases and 10 bases, there was a span of 20 bases. The CDR3 runs 15 residues. The V gene's germline CDR1 is SGHRS and CDR2 YFSETQ. The CDR3 DNA sequence: TGCGCCAGCAGCTCTCGGGGGGCCCCCTATTGGGAGCAGTTCTTC. It yields the protein CASSSRGAPYWEQFF.

J is TRBJ1-1 and V is TRBV9; D ambiguous. Trimming took off 0 bases at V and 8 bases at J, with 8 bases between the two ends. This CDR3 is 12 amino acids long. CDR1 is SGDLS, CDR2 YYNGEE, per germline. For the CDR3, the DNA is TGTGCCAGCAGCGTAGAATTAGGGGAAGCTTTCTTT. It yields the protein CASSVELGEAFF.

With respect to this clonotype: A much more abundant neighbour one base away suggests this may be a read error. The chain combines TRBV9 with TRBJ2-3; D may be TRBD2 (5 bases). The CDR3 loop spans 13 amino acids. Germline CDR1 is SGDLS and CDR2 is YYNGEE. CDR3 amino acids: CASSAASTDTHYF. The DNA for the CDR3 is TGTGCCAGCAGCGCCGCTAGCACAGATACGCACTATTTT.

This chain links TRBV2 with TRBJ1-5; 8 nucleotides line up with TRBD1. The CDR3 is 19 amino acids. Per germline, CDR1 SNHLY and CDR2 FYNNEI. After removal of 5 bases from V and 3 bases from J, the junction contained 18 bases not matched to a gene. CDR3 sequence reads: CASSTRTGKTRWINQPQHF. The CDR3 bases are TGTGCCAGCAGTACACGGACAGGGAAAACTAGGTGGATCAATCAGCCCCAGCATTTT.

V is TRBV7-2 and J is TRBJ1-6, with a tentative D call TRBD1 (5 bases). The CDR3 consists of 14 residues. Germline V CDR1 and CDR2: SGHTA, FQGNSA. V dropped 5 bases and J dropped 8 bases, with 13 bases sitting between them. In nucleotides, the CDR3 is TGTGCCAGCAGCCCACTGGGGCCGGATTCACCCCTCCACTTT. The encoded protein is CASSPLGPDSPLHF.

The CDR3 DNA reads TGTGCCAGCAGCTTAAAGACCCTGGGACCCCCGGTGGGAGATACGCAGTATTTT. Its protein product is CASSLKTLGPPVGDTQYF. The rearrangement uses TRBV7-2 and TRBJ2-3; the D gene could be TRBD1 or TRBD2 (5 bases each). The germline CDR1 and CDR2 sequences are SGHTA and FQGNSA. The CDR3 runs 18 residues. The V gene lost 2 bases and the J gene lost 5 bases, with 23 bases spanning the gap.

In the case of this clonotype: A junction boundary mismatches the germline segment, possibly from a read error. The chain employs TRBV12-3 or TRBV12-4 and TRBJ1-1, with D tentatively TRBD1 (6 bases). The CDR3 runs to 16 residues. The CDR3 sequence is CAGSSLPPTGRTEAFF. CDR3 bases: TGTGCCGGCAGTTCTCTACCTCCAACAGGGAGAACTGAAGCTTTCTTT.

V is TRBV4-2 and J is TRBJ2-1; 8 bases match TRBD2. The trim removed 1 base at V and 8 bases at J, leaving 10 bases unmatched. Germline V gives CDR1 LGHNA, CDR2 YNFKEQ. The CDR3 sequence is 16 residues long. CDR3 sequence (DNA): TGTGCCAGCAGCCAAGGTAGGGTGGCGGGAGGCCATGAGCAGTTCTTC. Translating it yields CASSQGRVAGGHEQFF.

The table lists this clonotype with a few counts. V and J are TRBV28 and TRBJ2-3, with 10 bases fitting TRBD2. V trimming: 6 bases; J trimming: 1 base; junction bases outside the gene matches: 10. This CDR3 is 17 amino acids long. Germline V lookup: CDR1 MDHEN, CDR2 SYDVKM. CDR3 sequence (DNA): TGTGCCAGCAGACTAGCGGGAAAGACCCCTGGCACAGATACGCAGTATTTT. Amino acids: CASRLAGKTPGTDTQYF.

The chain has TRBV7-6 and TRBJ2-3; TRBD2 agrees at 14 bases. There are 17 residues in the CDR3. V dropped 4 bases and J dropped 5; count of bases not matched to a gene: 8. CDR1 is SGHVS and CDR2 is FNYEAQ in the germline V gene. CDR3 region: CASSSSGTSGGIDTQYF. The CDR3 DNA reads as TGTGCCAGCAGCTCCTCCGGGACTAGCGGGGGCATAGATACGCAGTATTTT.

The chain joins TRBV6-1 to TRBJ1-1; no definite D call. The CDR3 loop spans 13 amino acids. CDR1 MNHNS and CDR2 SASEGT come from the germline V gene. Trimming shortened V by 1 base and J by 3 bases, and 6 bases separated the two germline ends. The CDR3 reads CASSEVGYTEAFF. As DNA, the CDR3 is TGTGCCAGCAGTGAAGTTGGTTACACTGAAGCTTTCTTT.

This clonotype was recorded once. The junction does not match germline at one end; this may be a read error. This chain links TRBV28 with TRBJ1-2; maybe TRBD1 (5 bases). Looked up from germline, CDR1 is MDHEN and CDR2 is SYDVKM. The CDR3 spans 14 residues. CDR3 amino acids: CVSSPPGQNYGYTF. CDR3 nucleotide sequence: TGTGTCAGCAGTCCCCCGGGGCAGAACTATGGCTACACCTTC.

The chain combines TRBV24-1 with TRBJ1-6, with TRBD1 matching over 7 bases. Germline values: CDR1 KGHDR, CDR2 SFDVKD. J was trimmed by 7 bases and V by 9 bases; bases with no gene match: 8. CDR3 length: 14 residues. The CDR3 region is CATYPGQPNSPLHF. The CDR3 nucleotides read TGTGCCACCTATCCGGGACAGCCAAATTCACCCCTCCACTTT.

CDR3 sequence (DNA): TGTGCCAGCTCGCGTACGGGACAGCTAAATCAGCCCCAGCATTTT. Amino acids: CASSRTGQLNQPQHF. The chain combines TRBV18 with TRBJ1-5; 7 nucleotides match TRBD1. The CDR3 sequence is 15 residues long. The germline V gene encodes CDR1 KGHSH and CDR2 LQKENI. Unmatched junction bases numbered 9, after V lost 6 bases and J lost 4 bases.

V usage is TRBV5-1 and J usage is TRBJ2-1; the D gene is possibly TRBD2 (5 bases). V was shortened by 0 bases and J by 8 bases, with 12 bases between the two germline ends. The CDR3 totals 14 residues. Per the germline V gene, CDR1 is SGHRS and CDR2 is YFSETQ. CDR3 region: CASSLEGGFDEQFF. The CDR3 bases are TGCGCCAGCAGCTTGGAGGGCGGGTTCGATGAGCAGTTCTTC.

This chain links TRBV29-1 with TRBJ1-2; D possibly corresponds to TRBD1 (5 bases). Trimming left V 0 bases short and J 6 bases short, with 20 bases between. This CDR3 has 16 amino acids. The germline CDR1 and CDR2 sequences are SQVTM and ANQGSEA. This chain's CDR3 is CSVEDEVLAGHDGYTF. The CDR3 DNA is TGCAGCGTTGAAGATGAGGTTTTGGCAGGGCACGATGGCTACACCTTC.

V gene TRBV6-5 combines with J gene TRBJ1-2; 10 bases map to TRBD1. CDR1 MNHEY and CDR2 SVGAGI come from the germline V gene. The junction had 9 bases not matched to a gene; V was cut back by 5 bases and J by 12 bases. The CDR3 runs 13 residues. The CDR3 DNA sequence: TGTGCCAGCAGTCAGGACAGGGGGGGAGGCCACACCTTC. Translation gives CASSQDRGGGHTF.

The table lists this clonotype with a few counts. The V and J genes are TRBV4-1 and TRBJ1-5; possibly TRBD1 for D (6 bases). The CDR3 is 15 amino acids. Trimming left V 0 bases short and J 5 bases short, with 11 bases between. Germline CDR1 and CDR2: MGHRA and YSYEKL. CDR3 bases: TGCGCCAGCAGCCAAGATTGGTGGGGGCATCAGCCCCAGCATTTT. It specifies CASSQDWWGHQPQHF.

V and J are TRBV5-5 and TRBJ2-5, with D possibly being TRBD1 (6 bases). Trimming took 4 bases from V and 2 from J, leaving 15 bases between them. The CDR3 extends over 15 amino acids. From germline, CDR1 is SGHKS and CDR2 YYEKEE (reference sequence). The CDR3 nucleotides read TGTGCCAGCAGCGTGAACACAGGGCTACAAGAGACCCAGTACTTC. It codes for CASSVNTGLQETQYF.

The chain recombines TRBV5-1 with TRBJ2-5, with 8 nucleotides matching TRBD2. V gave up 6 bases and J gave up 1 base; unmatched junction bases: 11. The CDR3 is made up of 16 amino acids. The germline V gene encodes CDR1 SGHRS and CDR2 YFSETQ. The CDR3 nucleotides read TGCGCCAGCACCCCGGGGGGACTAGGTCCCCAAGAGACCCAGTACTTC. Translated, it gives CASTPGGLGPQETQYF.

The V call is TRBV10-3, the J call TRBJ1-6, with TRBD1 identical over 8 bases. With V trimmed by 4 bases and J by 5 bases, 4 bases remained unmatched. The CDR3 totals 15 residues. Germline-derived CDR1 and CDR2 are ENHRY and SYGVKD. The CDR3 is CAISGTGWDNSPLHF. The CDR3 bases are TGTGCCATCAGTGGGACAGGGTGGGATAATTCACCCCTCCACTTT.

This clonotype occurred a few times. In nucleotides, the CDR3 is TGCAGTGGGGTGGGTCAGACTGAAGCTTTCTTT. This gives the protein CSGVGQTEAFF. The chain uses TRBV20-1 and TRBJ1-1; D remains ambiguous. Germline V lookup: CDR1 DFQATT, CDR2 SNEGSKA (reference sequence). The CDR3 runs 11 residues. The V end lost 7 bases, the J end lost 5 bases, and 11 bases lay between the germline ends.